This passage covers 9 T cell receptor beta chains from one sample sequenced in a study of preoperative IRX-2 immunotherapy in early breast cancer. The treatment was: preoperative locoregional IRX-2 cytokine immunotherapy. Repertoires were generated with immunoSEQ multiplex PCR, while TCRdb's copy carries only in-frame clones and drops some. The table has roughly 45,000 clones, about 94% seen once. The sample here was tumor tissue, taken after IRX-2 immunotherapy. The receptor source for this set is a human donor with breast cancer.

The chain uses TRBV29-1 and TRBJ1-3; 7 bases line up with TRBD1. With V trimmed by 7 bases and J by 8 bases, 14 bases remained unmatched. The germline V gene has CDR1 SQVTM and CDR2 ANQGSEA. The CDR3 has 14 amino acids. This CDR3 reads CSAVARGVWDTIYF. CDR3 nucleotides: TGCAGCGCCGTGGCCAGGGGGGTTTGGGACACCATATATTTT. The variable domain in full, completed from reference TRBV29-1 and TRBJ1-3, reads SAVISQKPSRDICQRGTSLTIQCQVDSQVTMMFWYRQQPGQSLTLIATANQGSEATYESGFVIDKFPISRPNLTFSTLTVSNMSPEDSSIYLCSAVARGVWDTIYFGEGSWLTVV.

The V gene is TRBV21-1, the J gene TRBJ1-1; TRBD1 was called by the table and not checked on the DNA. TRBV21-1 is flagged as a pseudogene. The CDR3 length is 15 residues. The CDR3 here is CASSKGRGRVTEAFF. CDR3 DNA sequence: TGTGCCAGCAGCAAGGGCAGGGGCAGGGTTACTGAAGCTTTCTTT.

This sequence joins TRBV5-1 and TRBJ1-5, with unresolved D. Between the trimmed V and J ends, which lost 0 bases and 0 bases, there was a span of 4 bases. Germline V gene data show CDR1 as SGHRS and CDR2 as YFSETQ. This CDR3 spans 14 amino acids. DNA for the CDR3: TGCGCCAGCAGCTTGGGACTTAGCAATCAGCCCCAGCATTTT. Amino acid sequence: CASSLGLSNQPQHF.

The CDR3 bases are TGTGCCAGTAAAACCCGGGCGTCCTACGAGCAGTACTTC. Encoded protein: CASKTRASYEQYF. The V and J genes are TRBV2 and TRBJ2-7; D not resolved. Trimming took 9 bases from V and 1 from J, leaving 13 bases between them. CDR1 is SNHLY and CDR2 is FYNNEI in the germline V gene. The CDR3 has 13 residues.

The genes are TRBV25-1 and TRBJ1-1, with TRBD1 as a possible D gene (5 bases). The germline V and J ends were trimmed by 2 bases and 4 bases, with 14 bases remaining between them. The CDR3 spans 15 residues. The germline V gene encodes CDR1 MGHDK and CDR2 SYGVNS. The CDR3 region has the DNA TGTGCCAGCAGTGAAGCGCTGGGGCTCGGCACTGAAGCTTTCTTT. Its protein product is CASSEALGLGTEAFF.

The chain carries TRBV7-2 and TRBJ2-7; D is perhaps TRBD1 (5 bases). Trimming cost V 4 bases and J 4 bases, with 17 bases left between them. Germline V lookup: CDR1 SGHTA, CDR2 FQGNSA. CDR3 length: 15 residues. CDR3 residues: CASSSDNRMGYEQYF. The CDR3 bases are TGTGCCAGCAGCTCGGACAACCGAATGGGTTACGAGCAGTACTTC. Complete variable domain (other parts from reference TRBV7-2 and TRBJ2-7): GAGVSQSPSNKVTEKGKDVELRCDPISGHTALYWYRQSLGQGLEFLIYFQGNSAPDKSGLPSDRFSAERTGGSVSTLTIQRTQQEDSAVYLCASSSDNRMGYEQYFGPGTRLTVT.

The chain has TRBV6-4 and TRBJ2-5, with a tentative D call TRBD2 (5 bases). The V end was cut by 6 bases, the J end by 9 bases, with 11 bases between. The V gene's germline CDR1 is MRHNA and CDR2 SNTAGT. The CDR3 is 11 residues long. The CDR3 DNA reads TGTGCCAGCAGGGGGAGCCGGGCCCAGTACTTC. It translates to CASRGSRAQYF.

This sequence joins TRBV23-1 and TRBJ1-2; 11 bases line up with TRBD1. TRBV23-1 is sorted into the ORF group, with uncertain function. J gave up 7 bases and V 4 bases, and 17 bases lay outside the gene matches. The length of the CDR3 is 18 residues. The CDR3 nucleotides are TGCGCCAGCAGTCCCCAGGACAGGGGGCCGCTCGTCTCGGCTGGCTACACCTTC. As protein: CASSPQDRGPLVSAGYTF.

Regarding this clone: A read error may produce the germline difference seen at one junction end. This sequence joins TRBV27 and TRBJ2-7; 11 nucleotides match TRBD2. The length of the CDR3 is 14 residues. Per germline, CDR1 MNHEY and CDR2 SMNVEV (reference sequence). The CDR3 is CAGSHLPLAGGPLF. For the CDR3, the DNA is TGTGCCGGCAGTCACTTGCCTCTAGCGGGAGGCCCTCTCTTC.